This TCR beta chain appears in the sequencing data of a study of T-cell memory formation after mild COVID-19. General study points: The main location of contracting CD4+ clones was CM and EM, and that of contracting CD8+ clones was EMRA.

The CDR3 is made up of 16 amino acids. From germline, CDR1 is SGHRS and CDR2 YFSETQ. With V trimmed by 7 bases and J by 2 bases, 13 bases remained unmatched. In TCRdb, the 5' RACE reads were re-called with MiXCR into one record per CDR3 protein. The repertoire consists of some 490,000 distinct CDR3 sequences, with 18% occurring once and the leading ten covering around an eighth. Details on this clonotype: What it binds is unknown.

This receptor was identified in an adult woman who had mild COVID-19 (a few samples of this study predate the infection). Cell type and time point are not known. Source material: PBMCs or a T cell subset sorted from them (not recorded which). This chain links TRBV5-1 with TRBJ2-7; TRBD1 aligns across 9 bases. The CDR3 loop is CASCPGTGTGTYEQYF. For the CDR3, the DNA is TGCGCCAGCTGTCCCGGGACAGGGACTGGGACCTACGAGCAGTACTTC. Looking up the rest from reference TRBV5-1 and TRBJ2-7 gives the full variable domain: KAGVTQTPRYLIKTRGQQVTLSCSPISGHRSVSWYQQTPGQGLQFLFEYFSETQRNKGNFPGRFSGRQFSNSRSEMNVSTLELGDSALYLCASCPGTGTGTYEQYFGPGTRLTVT.